The entry that follows covers one T cell receptor (beta chain) sequence. Germline trimming cut 7 bases from V and 5 bases from J; bases unmatched to any gene: 9. From germline, CDR1 is MNHEY and CDR2 SVGAGI. There are 14 residues in the CDR3. The Seattle patients joined while their infection was active and were tracked longitudinally afterward. The sample belongs to a study of blood T cell repertoires in COVID-19. Study context: The study drew acute and convalescent COVID-19 samples from the United States, Italy and Spain. Sample material is recorded as cDNA or gDNA derived from T cells, B-cell-depleted T cells, or PBMCs.

Per the original data handling: How many nucleated cells were present was estimated from reference gene primer amplification. Assay used: immunoSEQ multiplex PCR; TCRdb lists only in-frame clones, some missing. V and J calls and clone size follow that table, whereas D and trimming were derived from the DNA. The sample includes 250,000 to 350,000 clones, 80% to 90% of them seen just once. This TCR was sampled from a woman aged 70-85 years with COVID-19, enrolled during active disease. This chain joins TRBV6-5 and TRBJ2-7; 9 bases agree with TRBD1. Sequenced sample: peripheral blood. The CDR3 here is CASIRSGQGNEQYF. In DNA, the CDR3 is TGTGCCAGCATCCGAAGCGGACAGGGGAACGAGCAGTACTTC.